The clone carrying this TCR beta chain appeared a single time. The antigen is not known. The data derive from a study of OX40 agonist ivuxolimab in advanced cancers. Whole-study context: A male proportion of under 90% was recorded, with mean age approximately 64 years and range about 20 to 85.

Sequenced by immunoSEQ multiplex PCR; TCRdb stores in-frame clones only, minus some. The table shows about 68,000 clones, with 85% occurring only once. Germline V gene lookup returns CDR1 MNHNY and CDR2 SVGAGI (reference sequence). The V end was cut by 8 bases, the J end by 1 base, with 3 bases between. The CDR3 covers 10 residues. Study-wide findings and caveats: Still undetermined is the antigen specificity of the expanded peripheral T cells. Normalized T-cell clonal expansion was also low in a subset of nonresponders.

V gene TRBV6-6 combines with J gene TRBJ2-7; no reliable D call. The sample consisted of CD4+ or CD8+ T cells sorted from blood, taken in a trial of the OX40 agonist ivuxolimab. This TCR was sampled from an adult with an advanced solid tumor such as melanoma, head and neck, liver or kidney cancer. CDR3 bases: TGTGCCAGCGGATCCTACGAGCAGTACTTC. Amino acids: CASGSYEQYF.